This record covers a single T cell receptor beta chain. What it recognizes is unknown. These data are taken from a study of Graves' ophthalmopathy and Graves' hyperthyroidism. Study context: Specimen type is peripheral blood, obtained at initial diagnosis before any treatment.

Stable hyperthyroid donors showed no ophthalmopathy during 18 months follow-up. Hyperthyroidism patients had new diagnoses, durations under 2 months, and ages of 18 to 65. Germline assignment: CDR1 SQVTM and CDR2 ANQGSEA. V was clipped by 6 bases and J by 9 bases; unmatched bases: 4. This CDR3 spans 13 amino acids. Amplification of the TCR beta CDR3 regions used RNA transcripts (as template). HTBI primers were used in a first-round RT-PCR, which preceded a second-round multiplex PCR. Each CDR3 protein is one row after TCRdb ran MiXCR on the multiplex PCR reads. The table has about 620,000 distinct CDR3 sequences, about 20% seen once. Study-wide results and caveats: A majority of expanded thyroid clonotypes exceeding 0.001 frequency were likewise present in blood.

The source of this sequence is a young woman with stable Graves' hyperthyroidism. Some clones in this sample may be carry-over from other donors' samples. The specimen was peripheral blood. The chain is built from TRBV29-1 and TRBJ1-6; 11 bases are shared with TRBD1. The CDR3 DNA follows: TGCAGCGTGATGGGACAGGGGGGTTCACCCCTCCACTTT. Protein product: CSVMGQGGSPLHF.